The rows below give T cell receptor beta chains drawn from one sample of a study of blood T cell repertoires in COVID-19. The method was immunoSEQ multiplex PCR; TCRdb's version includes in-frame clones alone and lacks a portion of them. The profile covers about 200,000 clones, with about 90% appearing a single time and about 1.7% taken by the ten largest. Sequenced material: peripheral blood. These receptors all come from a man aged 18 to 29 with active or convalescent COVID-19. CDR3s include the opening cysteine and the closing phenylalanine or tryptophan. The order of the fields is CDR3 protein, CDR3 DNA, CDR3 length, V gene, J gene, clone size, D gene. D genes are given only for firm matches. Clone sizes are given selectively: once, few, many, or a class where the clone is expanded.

CAWSPHNTGGRSNQPQHF	TGTGCCTGGAGTCCCCACAATACAGGGGGAAGAAGCAATCAGCCCCAGCATTTT	18	TRBV30	TRBJ1-5	NA	TRBD1
CASSFLAGGSLGEQYF	TGCGCCAGCAGCTTTCTAGCGGGAGGGTCCCTGGGCGAGCAGTACTTC	16	TRBV5-1	TRBJ2-7	NA	TRBD2
CASSPPRQEARSPLHF	TGTGCCAGTAGTCCTCCAAGACAGGAAGCCAGATCACCCCTCCACTTT	16	TRBV19	TRBJ1-6	NA	NA
CASRTGYSPLHF	TGTGCCAGCAGAACAGGGTATTCACCCCTCCACTTT	12	TRBV27	TRBJ1-6	NA	NA
CASSLQGWNQPQHF	TGTGCCAGCAGCCTACAGGGGTGGAATCAGCCCCAGCATTTT	14	TRBV7-9	TRBJ1-5	NA	TRBD1
CASSLPGAPYNEQFF	TGTGCCAGCAGCTTACCGGGAGCACCCTACAATGAGCAGTTCTTC	15	TRBV7-2	TRBJ2-1	once	NA
CASSPKNKLSAGVNEQFF	TGTGCCAGCAGCCCGAAAAATAAACTCTCGGCAGGGGTTAATGAGCAGTTCTTC	18	TRBV3-1/TRBV3-2	TRBJ2-1	once	NA
CASSKEGAAGALSCYGYTF	TGTGCCAGCAGCAAAGAGGGGGCGGCAGGGGCCCTTTCGTGCTATGGCTACACCTTC	19	TRBV21-1	TRBJ1-2	NA	NA
CASGDQGLAGETQYF	TGTGCCAGCGGAGACCAAGGACTAGCGGGGGAGACCCAGTACTTC	15	TRBV2	TRBJ2-5	NA	TRBD2
CASSNRISAGRGNEQFF	TGCGCCAGCAGCAACCGCATCTCAGCGGGGCGGGGCAATGAGCAGTTCTTC	17	TRBV4-1	TRBJ2-1	once	TRBD2
CASNRDYSNQPQHF	TGTGCCAGCAACAGGGACTATAGCAATCAGCCCCAGCATTTT	14	TRBV2	TRBJ1-5	NA	NA
CASSYSRGWDTEAFF	TGTGCCAGCAGTTACTCGAGAGGGTGGGACACTGAAGCTTTCTTT	15	TRBV6-5	TRBJ1-1	NA	NA
CASSVDAGANQPQHF	TGTGCCAGCAGCGTAGATGCAGGGGCAAATCAGCCCCAGCATTTT	15	TRBV9	TRBJ1-5	NA	NA
CASSRESERGYTF	TGTGCCAGTAGCCGGGAGTCGGAGCGTGGCTACACCTTC	13	TRBV19	TRBJ1-2	NA	NA
CAWGRTVYEQYF	TGTGCCTGGGGACGGACAGTCTACGAGCAGTACTTC	12	TRBV30	TRBJ2-7	NA	NA
CASSVGQGADGYTF	TGTGCCAGCTCAGTGGGACAGGGGGCGGATGGCTACACCTTC	14	TRBV18	TRBJ1-2	once	TRBD1
CSVERQMNGELFF	TGCAGCGTTGAAAGACAGATGAACGGGGAGCTGTTTTTT	13	TRBV29-1	TRBJ2-2	NA	NA
CASGLSGLRGQTQYF	TGTGCTAGTGGTTTGTCGGGACTGAGGGGGCAGACCCAGTACTTC	15	TRBV12-5	TRBJ2-5	NA	NA
CASSMRLAGNTIYF	TGTGCCAGTAGTATGCGGTTAGCTGGAAACACCATATATTTT	14	TRBV19	TRBJ1-3	once	NA
CASSRDWNTEAFF	TGTGCCAGCAGCCGCGACTGGAACACTGAAGCTTTCTTT	13	TRBV6-4	TRBJ1-1	NA	NA
CASSPTSPSRQGENTIYF	TGTGCCAGCTCACCAACGTCACCGAGCCGGCAGGGGGAAAACACCATATATTTT	18	TRBV18	TRBJ1-3	few	TRBD1
CAWLPSGHEQFF	TGTGCCTGGCTCCCTAGCGGTCATGAGCAGTTCTTC	12	TRBV30	TRBJ2-1	NA	TRBD2
CASSPLAVSSYEQYF	TGTGCCAGCAGTCCCCTAGCGGTGAGCTCCTACGAGCAGTACTTC	15	TRBV2	TRBJ2-7	NA	TRBD2
CASSTPRGTDTEAFF	TGTGCCAGCAGTACCCCCAGGGGCACGGACACTGAAGCTTTCTTT	15	TRBV6-6	TRBJ1-1	once	NA
CASSKPGTPPEQYF	TGTGCCAGCAGCAAGCCCGGGACACCTCCCGAGCAGTACTTC	14	TRBV5-4	TRBJ2-7	NA	NA
CASSLLGLAGGHNEQFF	TGTGCCAGCAGTCTATTAGGACTAGCGGGGGGACACAATGAGCAGTTCTTC	17	TRBV6-6	TRBJ2-1	NA	TRBD2
CASSHGQGIQETQYF	TGTGCCAGCAGCCACGGACAGGGCATACAAGAGACCCAGTACTTC	15	TRBV28	TRBJ2-5	NA	TRBD1
CASSLEAAANTEAFF	TGTGCCAGCAGCTTAGAGGCGGCAGCGAACACTGAAGCTTTCTTT	15	TRBV7-6	TRBJ1-1	NA	NA
CASSPASGRSKNIQYF	TGTGCCAGCAGCCCAGCTAGCGGGAGGTCCAAAAACATTCAGTACTTC	16	TRBV14	TRBJ2-4	NA	TRBD2
CASSPGLRTGNTIYF	TGCGCCAGCAGCCCCGGGTTACGAACGGGAAACACCATATATTTT	15	TRBV5-1	TRBJ1-3	NA	NA
CASSPSIASGRQNEQFF	TGCGCCAGCAGCCCCTCCATTGCTAGCGGGAGGCAGAATGAGCAGTTCTTC	17	TRBV5-1	TRBJ2-1	NA	TRBD2
CASSRSTNRYGYTF	TGTGCCAGCAGTCGGTCGACAAATCGCTATGGCTACACCTTC	14	TRBV6-5	TRBJ1-2	NA	NA
CASSMRPEVYGYTF	TGTGCCAGTAGTATGCGCCCCGAAGTATATGGCTACACCTTC	14	TRBV19	TRBJ1-2	NA	NA
CASSIWASGISEQFF	TGTGCCAGTAGTATATGGGCTAGCGGGATTAGTGAGCAGTTCTTC	15	TRBV19	TRBJ2-1	NA	TRBD2
CSVGGRGNTEAFF	TGCAGCGTTGGGGGCAGGGGGAACACTGAAGCTTTCTTT	13	TRBV29-1	TRBJ1-1	NA	NA
CASSLGTNYGYTF	TGTGCCAGCAGCTTGGGGACAAACTATGGCTACACCTTC	13	TRBV5-6	TRBJ1-2	NA	NA
CASSLGQGSYEQYF	TGTGCCAGCTCATTAGGACAGGGGTCGTACGAGCAGTACTTC	14	TRBV18	TRBJ2-7	NA	TRBD1
CASKIPGQGTEAFF	TGTGCCAGCAAAATACCGGGACAGGGGACTGAAGCTTTCTTT	14	TRBV2	TRBJ1-1	NA	TRBD1
CARLWTGGGSIQYF	TGTGCCAGACTATGGACAGGGGGCGGGAGCATTCAGTACTTC	14	TRBV6-4	TRBJ2-4	NA	TRBD1
CASSIGLGPNEQFF	TGCGCCAGCAGCATAGGACTAGGTCCCAATGAGCAGTTCTTC	14	TRBV5-1	TRBJ2-1	NA	TRBD2
CASMRTGDTGELFF	TGTGCCAGTATGCGGACAGGGGACACCGGGGAGCTGTTTTTT	14	TRBV19	TRBJ2-2	NA	TRBD1
CASSQGGLGNQPQHF	TGTGCCAGCAGTCAGGGGGGTTTAGGCAATCAGCCCCAGCATTTT	15	TRBV6-5	TRBJ1-5	NA	TRBD1
CASSLRHGYYEQYF	TGTGCCAGCAGTTTAAGACACGGTTATTACGAGCAGTACTTC	14	TRBV27	TRBJ2-7	NA	NA
CASSSSADGYTF	TGTGCCAGCAGCTCCTCCGCGGATGGCTACACCTTC	12	TRBV3-1/TRBV3-2	TRBJ1-2	NA	NA
CATRVRGGAYEQYF	TGCGCCACGAGGGTTCGGGGAGGGGCCTACGAGCAGTACTTC	14	TRBV10-2	TRBJ2-7	NA	TRBD2
CASSLRQGYTEAFF	TGTGCCAGCAGTTTGAGGCAGGGGTACACTGAAGCTTTCTTT	14	TRBV28	TRBJ1-1	NA	NA
CASRPDRVRSPLHF	TGCGCCAGCAGACCGGACAGGGTCCGGTCACCCCTCCACTTT	14	TRBV10-2	TRBJ1-6	NA	TRBD1
CASSLLADNEQFF	TGCGCCAGCAGCTTGCTAGCGGACAATGAGCAGTTCTTC	13	TRBV5-1	TRBJ2-1	NA	TRBD2
CASSLGQDSSYNEQFF	TGCGCCAGCAGCCTTGGACAGGACAGCTCCTACAATGAGCAGTTCTTC	16	TRBV4-1	TRBJ2-1	NA	TRBD1
CASSREFGANVLTF	TGTGCCAGCAGTAGGGAGTTTGGGGCCAACGTCCTGACTTTC	14	TRBV11-2	TRBJ2-6	NA	NA
CASSLLLSDEQFF	TGTGCCAGCAGCTTACTACTCTCCGATGAGCAGTTCTTC	13	TRBV7-9	TRBJ2-1	NA	NA
CASHGGEDSPLHF	TGTGCCTCACATGGTGGGGAGGATTCACCCCTCCACTTT	13	TRBV30	TRBJ1-6	NA	NA
CAILTGGSTEAFF	TGTGCCATCCTGACAGGGGGCTCGACTGAAGCTTTCTTT	13	TRBV28	TRBJ1-1	few	TRBD1